Listed below are T cell receptor beta chains from one sample, sequenced in a study of beta chain features in type 1 diabetes. Sequencing was performed with immunoSEQ multiplex PCR; in TCRdb, only in-frame clones are kept and a portion is missing. In the table there are under 90,000 clones, 30% to 40% of which are singletons. Input material: stem cell memory CD4+ T cells from blood. Receptor source: a woman aged 18-29 years in good health. Both conserved end residues are part of each CDR3. D genes are given only for firm matches. A row's size may be missing; if present it is once, few, many or a size class.

CDR3aa,CDR3nt,j_gene,v_gene,abundance,d_gene
CASSSISGTGSYEQYF,TGTGCCAGCAGCTCTATCTCCGGGACAGGTTCCTACGAGCAGTACTTC,TRBJ2-7,TRBV5-5,-,TRBD1
CASSLGGQSRLYGYTF,TGTGCTAGCAGCTTAGGAGGACAGTCAAGACTCTATGGCTACACCTTC,TRBJ1-2,TRBV7-7,-,-
CASSRGQGFTYEQYF,TGTGCCAGCTCACGAGGACAGGGGTTTACCTACGAGCAGTACTTC,TRBJ2-7,TRBV18,-,TRBD1
CASSLVLVSETQYF,TGTGCCAGCAGCTTAGTTTTAGTGAGCGAGACCCAGTACTTC,TRBJ2-5,TRBV7-2,few,-
CASSLDAGAVRNEQFF,TGCGCCAGCAGCTTGGACGCGGGGGCGGTGCGCAATGAGCAGTTCTTC,TRBJ2-1,TRBV5-1,few,-
CASSLGIQANEKLFF,TGTGCCAGCAGCTTGGGCATCCAGGCGAATGAAAAACTGTTTTTT,TRBJ1-4,TRBV7-9,few,-
CASSSTSTGGSDKLFF,TGTGCCAGCAGCTCAACCTCGACAGGGGGATCCGACAAACTGTTTTTT,TRBJ1-4,TRBV7-9,few,TRBD1
CASSLRAGQETQYF,TGTGCCAGCAGCCTCCGAGCGGGGCAAGAGACCCAGTACTTC,TRBJ2-5,TRBV7-9,few,TRBD2
CASSPGGQAPQETQYF,TGTGCCAGCAGCCCCGGAGGGCAGGCCCCTCAAGAGACCCAGTACTTC,TRBJ2-5,TRBV5-4,-,-
CASSQAGTDGYTF,TGTGCCAGCAGCCAAGCCGGGACAGATGGCTACACCTTC,TRBJ1-2,TRBV9,once,TRBD1
CASSPSSRETQYF,TGTGCTAGCAGCCCCTCATCTAGGGAGACCCAGTACTTC,TRBJ2-5,TRBV7-7,once,-
CASSLAFPAVMHF,TGTGCCAGCAGCTTAGCGTTCCCAGCGGTAATGCATTTT,TRBJ1-5,TRBV7-9,-,-
CASSQPLGGSYNEQFF,TGCGCCAGCAGCCAACCCCTTGGGGGGTCCTACAATGAGCAGTTCTTC,TRBJ2-1,TRBV4-1,-,-
CASSFGTGDQPQHF,TGTGCCAGCAGCTTTGGGACAGGGGATCAGCCCCAGCATTTT,TRBJ1-5,TRBV5-5,few,TRBD1
CASSQDPGLASNEQFF,TGCGCCAGCAGCCAAGATCCGGGACTAGCGTCCAATGAGCAGTTCTTC,TRBJ2-1,TRBV4-1,-,TRBD2
CASSWLGTSGYNEQFF,TGTGCCAGCAGCTGGTTAGGGACTAGCGGATACAATGAGCAGTTCTTC,TRBJ2-1,TRBV7-9,few,TRBD2
CASSPSGEGGYTF,TGTGCCAGCAGTCCAAGCGGGGAAGGTGGCTACACCTTC,TRBJ1-2,TRBV7-3,-,-
CASSLVAGANVLTF,TGCGCCAGCAGCTTAGTAGCTGGGGCCAACGTCCTGACTTTC,TRBJ2-6,TRBV5-1,few,-
CASSHQGPEAFF,TGTGCCAGCAGCCATCAGGGCCCTGAAGCTTTCTTT,TRBJ1-1,TRBV14,-,-
CASSLPQGREQYF,TGTGCCAGCAGCTTACCACAGGGGCGCGAGCAGTACTTC,TRBJ2-7,TRBV27,-,TRBD1
CASSLRGGPNYGYTF,TGTGCCAGCAGCTTACGAGGGGGACCCAACTATGGCTACACCTTC,TRBJ1-2,TRBV7-2,-,-
CASSVTGENTEAFF,TGCGCCAGCAGCGTGACAGGGGAGAACACTGAAGCTTTCTTT,TRBJ1-1,TRBV5-1,-,TRBD1
CASSVGVAGSQETQYF,TGTGCCAGCAGCGTAGGAGTAGCGGGGTCTCAAGAGACCCAGTACTTC,TRBJ2-5,TRBV9,-,TRBD2
CASSDSGRKDGELFF,TGTGCCAGCAGTGATTCCGGGAGAAAGGACGGGGAGCTGTTTTTT,TRBJ2-2,TRBV2,-,-
CASSAGQGLYQPQHF,TGTGCCAGCAGCGCGGGACAGGGGCTCTATCAGCCCCAGCATTTT,TRBJ1-5,TRBV7-2,few,TRBD1
CAWSSGTSSYNEQFF,TGTGCCTGGAGTAGCGGGACGAGCTCCTACAATGAGCAGTTCTTC,TRBJ2-1,TRBV30,-,TRBD2
CASSQDLGSYEQYF,TGCGCCAGCAGCCAAGATCTGGGCAGCTACGAGCAGTACTTC,TRBJ2-7,TRBV4-1,-,-
CASRDWVLGVASYEQYF,TGTGCCAGCCGCGACTGGGTGTTGGGAGTAGCGTCCTACGAGCAGTACTTC,TRBJ2-7,TRBV2,few,-
CASSSQRGETQYF,TGTGCCAGCAGCTCCCAGAGAGGGGAGACCCAGTACTTC,TRBJ2-5,TRBV6-1,few,-
CASSLATRGEAFF,TGTGCCAGCAGCTTAGCGACCAGGGGAGAAGCTTTCTTT,TRBJ1-1,TRBV7-2,few,-
CASSRDSEAFF,TGTGCCAGCAGTCGGGACAGTGAAGCTTTCTTT,TRBJ1-1,TRBV6-6,-,TRBD1
CASSGSTLSNQPQHF,TGTGCCAGCAGTGGGTCGACTCTTAGCAATCAGCCCCAGCATTTT,TRBJ1-5,TRBV6-1,-,-
CASSLRTSGYEQYF,TGCGCCAGCAGCTTGAGGACTAGCGGCTACGAGCAGTACTTC,TRBJ2-7,TRBV5-1,-,TRBD2
CSVAPTGGSEQFF,TGCAGCGTTGCGCCGACAGGGGGCAGTGAGCAGTTCTTC,TRBJ2-1,TRBV29-1,few,TRBD1